What follows are 14 T cell receptor beta chains derived from one specimen sequenced in a study of regulatory T cells in long-lasting Graves disease. Time point of the sample: persistent/refractory GD, antithyroid drugs over 5 years with positive TRAb. RNA isolated from PBMCs was used to make the TCR library. According to the study, TCR beta libraries were built with iRepertoire HTBI primers and CDR3-region Arm-PCR. TCRdb re-called the multiplex PCR reads with MiXCR, one entry per CDR3 protein. The data hold roughly 500,000 distinct CDR3 sequences, with less than 25% observed a single time. The source was peripheral blood mononuclear cells (PBMCs), collected when the disease was refractory, from a patient treated with antithyroid drugs. These receptors were taken from a female donor with Graves disease.

The table lists this clonotype with many counts. The V and J genes are TRBV6-1 and TRBJ1-4; D not resolved. The ends were cut back, 7 bases at V and 0 bases at J, with 15 bases in the middle. The CDR3 totals 16 residues. Looked up from germline, CDR1 is MNHNS and CDR2 is SASEGT. CDR3 sequence: CASTNPAGTTNEKLFF. The CDR3 region has the DNA TGTGCCAGCACCAACCCTGCCGGTACAACTAATGAAAAACTGTTTTTT.

This clonotype was found many times. The V call is TRBV6-1, the J call TRBJ2-7; D is possibly TRBD1 or TRBD2 (6 bases each). This CDR3 spans 17 amino acids. Germline lookup yields CDR1 MNHNS and CDR2 SASEGT. V was shortened by 5 bases and J by 4 bases, with 24 bases between the two germline ends. Here the CDR3 DNA reads TGTGCCAGCAGTACAACTTTGGACCGGAGGGGGACTTACGAGCAGTACTTC. Translated: CASSTTLDRRGTYEQYF.

The chain couples TRBV5-5 to TRBJ2-5; tentatively, D is TRBD1 (6 bases). Germline V gene data show CDR1 as SGHKS and CDR2 as YYEKEE (reference sequence). Trimming left V 0 bases short and J 7 bases short, with 13 bases between. This CDR3 comprises 14 residues. This chain's CDR3 is CASSLDRETWTQYF. CDR3 bases: TGTGCCAGCAGCTTGGACAGGGAGACGTGGACCCAGTACTTC.

This clonotype was counted ten times or more. The V and J genes are TRBV20-1 and TRBJ2-7, with D hard to call. Germline CDR1 and CDR2: DFQATT and SNEGSKA (reference sequence). V lost 8 bases, J lost 6 bases, and 14 bases lay in between. The CDR3 length is 11 residues. The CDR3 sequence is CSPANGLEQYF. CDR3 coding DNA: TGCAGTCCGGCAAACGGGCTCGAGCAGTACTTC.

The chain carries TRBV28 and TRBJ2-7, with 12 positions matching TRBD2. The CDR3 sequence is 16 residues long. Germline CDR1 MDHEN, CDR2 SYDVKM. V lost 4 bases, J lost 0 bases, and 4 bases stayed unmatched. The CDR3 nucleotides are TGTGCCAGCAGTTCATCTAGCGGGGGGGACTCCTACGAGCAGTACTTC. As protein: CASSSSSGGDSYEQYF.

This clonotype was counted a few times. The chain recombines TRBV20-1 with TRBJ1-5, with TRBD1 matching over 7 bases. The CDR3 length is 15 residues. Trimming removed 5 bases from V and 5 bases from J; junction bases left unmatched: 12. Germline assignment: CDR1 DFQATT and CDR2 SNEGSKA (reference sequence). The DNA for the CDR3 is TGCAGTGCTGAACCCATGACAGGGTTCGATCAGCCCCAGCATTTT. Translated, it gives CSAEPMTGFDQPQHF.

This clonotype has ten or more counts. This rearrangement joins TRBV28 to TRBJ1-5; a weak D match, TRBD1 (5 bases). Trimming removed 6 bases at V and 0 bases at J, with 9 bases between. There are 14 residues in the CDR3. The germline gives CDR1 MDHEN, CDR2 SYDVKM. The CDR3 bases are TGTGCCAGCAGGACAGTGTATAGCAATCAGCCCCAGCATTTT. Its protein product is CASRTVYSNQPQHF.

V and J are TRBV7-9 and TRBJ2-7; no reliable D call. Per germline, CDR1 SEHNR and CDR2 FQNEAQ (reference sequence). This CDR3 contains 15 residues. V lost 2 bases, J lost 2 bases, and 13 bases lay in between. The CDR3 loop reads CASSLSWVIPYEQYF. The CDR3 DNA is TGTGCCAGCAGCTTAAGCTGGGTAATACCCTACGAGCAGTACTTC.

CDR3: CASSYTARLAGGSYEQYF. The CDR3 DNA reads as TGTGCCAGCAGTTACACAGCTCGGCTAGCGGGAGGATCTTACGAGCAGTACTTC. The V gene is TRBV6-9, the J gene TRBJ2-7, with 11 positions matching TRBD2. CDR1 and CDR2 from the germline V gene are MNHGY and SVAAGI. The CDR3 is made up of 18 amino acids. The V gene end was trimmed by 3 bases and the J gene end by 4 bases; junction bases not matched to a gene: 14.

The J gene is TRBJ1-2, the V gene TRBV14; 8 bases match TRBD1. CDR3 size: 14 residues. CDR1 is SGHDN and CDR2 is FVKESK in the germline V gene. Unmatched junction bases numbered 8, after V lost 3 bases and J lost 8 bases. Here the CDR3 DNA reads TGTGCCAGCAGCCACATGACAGGGGCGGTCGGCTACACCTTC. Translated: CASSHMTGAVGYTF. The full variable domain, in which reference TRBV14 and TRBJ1-2 provide the parts outside the CDR3, is EAGVTQFPSHSVIEKGQTVTLRCDPISGHDNLYWYRRVMGKEIKFLLHFVKESKQDESGMPNNRFLAERTGGTYSTLKVQPAELEDSGVYFCASSHMTGAVGYTFGSGTRLTVV.

This clonotype was seen many times. The chain joins TRBV6-5 to TRBJ1-5, with a possible D match to TRBD1 (5 bases). This CDR3 is 17 amino acids long. Trimming shortened V by 2 bases and J by 1 base, and 15 bases separated the two germline ends. Germline V gene data show CDR1 as MNHEY and CDR2 as SVGAGI. Here the CDR3 DNA reads TGTGCCAGCAGTTACATGGGGCTGGACACCAGCAATCAGCCCCAGCATTTT. Translation: CASSYMGLDTSNQPQHF.

This clonotype was seen at least ten times. For the CDR3, the DNA is TGCACGGACGGGACACCCTACTATGGCTACACCTTC. Translation gives CTDGTPYYGYTF. This chain connects TRBV29-1 to TRBJ1-2, with D maybe TRBD1 (6 bases). The CDR3 sequence is 12 residues long. In germline, CDR1 is SQVTM, CDR2 ANQGSEA.

The gene calls are TRBV19 and TRBJ2-2; TRBD2 is a possible D gene (7 bases). Germline CDR1 reads LNHDA; CDR2 reads SQIVND (reference sequence). The CDR3 spans 17 residues. Trimming cost V 6 bases and J 7 bases, with 24 bases left between them. The CDR3 DNA sequence: TGTGCCAGTAGCCCCTTCGGGGGGCACCGGAGCGACGGGGAGCTGTTTTTT. Translation gives CASSPFGGHRSDGELFF.

The CDR3 sequence: CAISEARGYEQYF. CDR3 sequence (DNA): TGTGCCATCAGTGAAGCCAGGGGCTACGAGCAGTACTTC. The chain combines TRBV10-3 with TRBJ2-7; tentatively, D is TRBD1 (6 bases). The germline V and J ends were trimmed by 3 bases and 3 bases, with 9 bases remaining between them. Germline values: CDR1 ENHRY, CDR2 SYGVKD. The CDR3 runs 13 residues.